This is a list of T cell receptor beta chains from one sample in a study of T cells in Graves' hyperthyroidism and ophthalmopathy. Via MiXCR, TCRdb re-called the multiplex PCR reads, giving one row per CDR3 protein. The table lists roughly 280,000 distinct CDR3 sequences, around 22% of them singletons, with roughly 60% in the top ten. The sequencing sample was made of blood. All receptors derive from a man aged 30 to 45 with Graves' ophthalmopathy. The CDR3 runs from the conserved cysteine through the conserved F or W. The D gene is left open where the match is weak. Some rows mark clone size as missing; the rest say once, few, many or name a class of expanded clone.

J: TRBJ2-3; D: -; V: TRBV6-1; size: -; DNA: TGTGCCAGCAGGAAAGGGGCAACAGATACGCAGTATTTT; CDR3: CASRKGATDTQYF
J: TRBJ2-3; D: TRBD2; V: TRBV28; size: many; DNA: TGTGCCAGCAGTTCGGGACTAGCGGGAGGTCCCTCTGGGACAGATACGCAGTATTTT; CDR3: CASSSGLAGGPSGTDTQYF
J: TRBJ1-4; D: -; V: TRBV6-5; size: few; DNA: TGTGCCAGCAGTTACTCAGATAGAGGGGAAAAACTGTTTTTT; CDR3: CASSYSDRGEKLFF
J: TRBJ1-4; D: TRBD1; V: TRBV5-5; size: few; DNA: TGTGCCAGCAGCTTTTGGACAGGGGGGAATGAAAAACTGTTTTTT; CDR3: CASSFWTGGNEKLFF
J: TRBJ1-1; D: TRBD1; V: TRBV3-1; size: many; DNA: TGTGCCAGCAGCCAAATAGGACAGGGGAAGACTGAAGCTTTCTTT; CDR3: CASSQIGQGKTEAFF
J: TRBJ2-5; D: TRBD2; V: TRBV11-2; size: -; DNA: TGTGCCAGCTCCTTTAGGACTAGCGGGAGCCAAGAGACCCAGTACTTC; CDR3: CASSFRTSGSQETQYF
J: TRBJ2-1; D: TRBD2; V: TRBV20-1; size: many; DNA: TGCAGTGCCCTACCGTGGGGTAGCGGGAATGAGCAGTTCTTC; CDR3: CSALPWGSGNEQFF
J: TRBJ2-3; D: -; V: TRBV20-1; size: many; DNA: TGCAGTGCGAAAGGGTGGTCAGGCACAGATACGCAGTATTTT; CDR3: CSAKGWSGTDTQYF
J: TRBJ1-1; D: TRBD1; V: TRBV7-8; size: many; DNA: TGTGCCAGCAGCTTTAGGGGGCCTGGTGAAGCTTTCTTT; CDR3: CASSFRGPGEAFF
J: TRBJ1-1; D: -; V: TRBV19; size: -; DNA: TGTGCCAGTAGTTATACAGGGAGGACTGAAGCTTTCTTT; CDR3: CASSYTGRTEAFF
J: TRBJ2-7; D: -; V: TRBV7-9; size: few; DNA: TGTGCCAGCAGCCCTGGGCCGTTGCAGCAGTACTTC; CDR3: CASSPGPLQQYF
J: TRBJ2-7; D: -; V: TRBV11-2; size: few; DNA: TGTGCCAGCAAACCGGGCTCCTCTTCCAACAAGCAGTACTTC; CDR3: CASKPGSSSNKQYF
J: TRBJ2-2; D: TRBD1; V: TRBV6-1; size: few; DNA: TGTGCCAGCAGCGAGACAGGGTTGAGCACCGGGGAGCTGTTTTTT; CDR3: CASSETGLSTGELFF
J: TRBJ2-2; D: -; V: TRBV6-2/TRBV6-3; size: -; DNA: TGTGCCAGCAGTTACCACAGGGTGGACACCGGGGAGCTGTTTTTT; CDR3: CASSYHRVDTGELFF
J: TRBJ2-1; D: TRBD2; V: TRBV27; size: -; DNA: TGTGCCAGCAGTCTAATGGGACTAGCGGGAGTACGTGAGCAGTTCTTC; CDR3: CASSLMGLAGVREQFF
J: TRBJ2-1; D: -; V: TRBV5-1; size: many; DNA: TGCGCCAGCAGCCTGTCTTGGGGCGGGGATGAGCAGTTCTTC; CDR3: CASSLSWGGDEQFF
J: TRBJ2-1; D: -; V: TRBV30; size: -; DNA: TGTGCCTGGAGGGACACGAGAGTAACCTACAATGAGCAGTTCTTC; CDR3: CAWRDTRVTYNEQFF
J: TRBJ1-2; D: -; V: TRBV20-1; size: many; DNA: TGCAGTGCTCCCTCCCCTGGGCGGGGTGGCTACACCTTC; CDR3: CSAPSPGRGGYTF
J: TRBJ1-5; D: -; V: TRBV18; size: many; DNA: TGTGCCAGCTCACCAGGTCAGGGAAATATGGCCCAGCATTTT; CDR3: CASSPGQGNMAQHF
J: TRBJ2-3; D: TRBD2; V: TRBV20-1; size: -; DNA: TGCAGTGCTAGAGATCGGGCTAGCGGGAGGGCCGCAACCACAGATACGCAGTATTTT; CDR3: CSARDRASGRAATTDTQYF
J: TRBJ2-6; D: TRBD1; V: TRBV28; size: -; DNA: TGTGCCAGCAGTTACGGGACAGGGGGGATCTCTGGGGCCAACGTCCTGACTTTC; CDR3: CASSYGTGGISGANVLTF
J: TRBJ2-1; D: TRBD2; V: TRBV7-3; size: many; DNA: TGTGCCAGCAGCTCACTGACTAGCGGGGCCTACAATGAGCAGTTCTTC; CDR3: CASSSLTSGAYNEQFF
J: TRBJ2-3; D: -; V: TRBV5-1; size: -; DNA: TGCGCCATCAGCCCGGGGACCTTGAGCACAGATACGCAGTATTTT; CDR3: CAISPGTLSTDTQYF
J: TRBJ2-7; D: TRBD2; V: TRBV7-9; size: few; DNA: TGTGCCAGCAGCTCGGCAGGGACTAGCGGGAGTGTCGAGCAGTACTTC; CDR3: CASSSAGTSGSVEQYF
J: TRBJ2-5; D: -; V: TRBV5-6; size: few; DNA: TGTGCCAGCAGCTTGGGCGGGTTCCAAGAGACCCAGTACTTC; CDR3: CASSLGGFQETQYF
J: TRBJ1-1; D: -; V: TRBV30; size: few; DNA: TGTGCCTGGATCAAGGGGGGGACTGAAGCTTTCTTT; CDR3: CAWIKGGTEAFF
J: TRBJ1-3; D: -; V: TRBV24-1; size: -; DNA: TGTGCCACCAGTGCTGCGGGGCCCGGAAACACCATATATTTT; CDR3: CATSAAGPGNTIYF
J: TRBJ1-5; D: -; V: TRBV20-1; size: few; DNA: TGCAGTGCTAAAATGGACGGACATAGCAATCAGCCCCAGCATTTT; CDR3: CSAKMDGHSNQPQHF
J: TRBJ2-7; D: TRBD2; V: TRBV28; size: few; DNA: TGTGCCAGTAGGGACTCGGGGGGCTACGAGCAGTACTTC; CDR3: CASRDSGGYEQYF
J: TRBJ2-7; D: -; V: TRBV5-1; size: many; DNA: TGCGCCAGCAGCCTGGGGGGATCCGAGCAGTACTTC; CDR3: CASSLGGSEQYF
J: TRBJ2-3; D: -; V: TRBV27; size: few; DNA: TGTGCCAGCAGTTCACGAAGGGGAGATACGCAGTATTTT; CDR3: CASSSRRGDTQYF
J: TRBJ2-5; D: -; V: TRBV29-1; size: few; DNA: TGCAGCGTCTCGACACTTGTCACGGGGGAGACCCAGTACTTC; CDR3: CSVSTLVTGETQYF
J: TRBJ2-3; D: TRBD2; V: TRBV5-1; size: many; DNA: TGCGCCAGCAGCTTGGACTCGGGAGGGCCAGCAGATACGCAGTATTTT; CDR3: CASSLDSGGPADTQYF
J: TRBJ2-7; D: TRBD2; V: TRBV9; size: few; DNA: TGTGCCAGCAGCCTACTAGCGGGAGAATACGAGCAGTACTTC; CDR3: CASSLLAGEYEQYF
J: TRBJ2-7; D: TRBD2; V: TRBV19; size: -; DNA: TGTGCCAGTAGTATGACTCGGGGGGTTCAACACTACGAGCAGTACTTC; CDR3: CASSMTRGVQHYEQYF
J: TRBJ2-3; D: TRBD2; V: TRBV30; size: many; DNA: TGTGCCTGGACTCAACCAGGGAGCGGGAGCGCAGATACGCAGTATTTT; CDR3: CAWTQPGSGSADTQYF
J: TRBJ2-7; D: -; V: TRBV27; size: -; DNA: TGTGCCAGCAGTTTATGGGCCAGGGGTGCCTACGAGCAGTACTTC; CDR3: CASSLWARGAYEQYF
J: TRBJ2-7; D: TRBD1; V: TRBV29-1; size: -; DNA: TGCAGCGTGGGGACAGGGGCCTCCTACGAGCAGTACTTC; CDR3: CSVGTGASYEQYF
J: TRBJ1-3; D: -; V: TRBV2; size: many; DNA: TGTGCCAGCGAACCGACCGGGGCAGGTGGAAACACCATATATTTT; CDR3: CASEPTGAGGNTIYF
J: TRBJ1-2; D: -; V: TRBV20-1; size: many; DNA: TGCAGTGCTAGGACAGAGGTTGGCTACACCTTC; CDR3: CSARTEVGYTF
J: TRBJ1-1; D: -; V: TRBV11-1; size: -; DNA: TGTGCCAGCAGCTTAGGCGGTGCGGGCAGTGAAGCTTTCTTT; CDR3: CASSLGGAGSEAFF
J: TRBJ1-5; D: -; V: TRBV2; size: -; DNA: TGTGCCAGCAGTGTACGACGGCAGGGGAATCAGCCCCAGCATTTT; CDR3: CASSVRRQGNQPQHF
J: TRBJ1-3; D: -; V: TRBV24-1; size: -; DNA: TGTGCCACCAGTGATTTACCGGGGTCTGGAAACACCATATATTTT; CDR3: CATSDLPGSGNTIYF
J: TRBJ2-1; D: -; V: TRBV18; size: many; DNA: TGTGCCAGCTCACCGACAGGAACCAACAATGAGCAGTTCTTC; CDR3: CASSPTGTNNEQFF
J: TRBJ2-5; D: TRBD2; V: TRBV2; size: -; DNA: TGTGCCAGCAGAGCCGGGACTAGGTCCAGAGAGACCCAGTACTTC; CDR3: CASRAGTRSRETQYF
J: TRBJ2-1; D: TRBD2; V: TRBV30; size: -; DNA: TGTGCCTGGAGTGGCGGGACTAGCTCCTACAATGAGCAGTTCTTC; CDR3: CAWSGGTSSYNEQFF
J: TRBJ2-5; D: -; V: TRBV24-1; size: many; DNA: TGTGCCACCAGTGAGCGGACGGTCGATAAAGAGACCCAGTACTTC; CDR3: CATSERTVDKETQYF
J: TRBJ1-5; D: -; V: TRBV9; size: few; DNA: TGTGCCAGCAGCCAAGGCGGGGGAACCCAGCCCCAGCATTTT; CDR3: CASSQGGGTQPQHF
J: TRBJ2-7; D: -; V: TRBV28; size: few; DNA: TGTGCCAGCAGTTTATGGGTCGGAGGGACAGCACCTTACGAGCAGTACTTC; CDR3: CASSLWVGGTAPYEQYF